The rows below give T cell receptor beta chains drawn from one sample of a study of blood T cell repertoires in COVID-19. The data were produced by immunoSEQ multiplex PCR, yet TCRdb's version contains in-frame clones alone and is incomplete. The sample contains 100,000 to 150,000 clones, more than 80% of which appear only once. The sample was peripheral blood. The receptors come from a woman aged 80 or older with COVID-19, enrolled during active disease. The CDR3 runs from the conserved cysteine through the conserved F or W. The order of the fields is clone size, J gene, D gene, V gene, CDR3 DNA, CDR3 protein. A D gene is named only where the DNA matches it firmly. Expanded clones are given a class, and other clones once, few, many or no size at all.

abundance: .
j_gene: TRBJ2-3
d_gene: .
v_gene: TRBV18
CDR3nt: TGTGCCAGCTCACCTTCCGGGGATACGCAGTATTTT
CDR3aa: CASSPSGDTQYF

abundance: .
j_gene: TRBJ1-6
d_gene: TRBD1
v_gene: TRBV28
CDR3nt: TGTGCCAGCAGTTCGGGACAGGGGGCAGGTTCACCCCTCCACTTT
CDR3aa: CASSSGQGAGSPLHF

abundance: .
j_gene: TRBJ2-7
d_gene: TRBD1
v_gene: TRBV29-1
CDR3nt: TGCAGCGTGGTGGACAGGGGGCGTAATTACGAGCAGTACTTC
CDR3aa: CSVVDRGRNYEQYF

abundance: .
j_gene: TRBJ2-1
d_gene: TRBD2
v_gene: TRBV7-2
CDR3nt: TGTGCCAGCAGCCCTAGCGGGAGCAACAATGAGCAGTTCTTC
CDR3aa: CASSPSGSNNEQFF

abundance: .
j_gene: TRBJ1-1
d_gene: .
v_gene: TRBV11-3
CDR3nt: TGTGCCAGCAGCCCCAGGGCAGTTCCGAACACTGAAGCTTTCTTT
CDR3aa: CASSPRAVPNTEAFF

abundance: .
j_gene: TRBJ2-7
d_gene: TRBD2
v_gene: TRBV7-3
CDR3nt: TGTGCCAGCAGCTTGTCTGCTAGCGGCTACGAGCAGTACTTC
CDR3aa: CASSLSASGYEQYF

abundance: few
j_gene: TRBJ2-6
d_gene: .
v_gene: TRBV27
CDR3nt: TGTGCCAGCAGTTCGGTCCTGCTCTCTGGGGCCAACGTCCTGACTTTC
CDR3aa: CASSSVLLSGANVLTF

abundance: .
j_gene: TRBJ1-1
d_gene: TRBD1
v_gene: TRBV19
CDR3nt: TGTGCCAGTAGTATAGATGAGGGACAGGGTCCATTTGAGAACACTGAAGCTTTCTTT
CDR3aa: CASSIDEGQGPFENTEAFF

abundance: .
j_gene: TRBJ2-3
d_gene: .
v_gene: TRBV19
CDR3nt: TGTGCCAGTAGTTTTCGACAGACAGATACGCAGTATTTT
CDR3aa: CASSFRQTDTQYF

abundance: .
j_gene: TRBJ1-2
d_gene: .
v_gene: TRBV6-5
CDR3nt: TGTGCCAGCAGTTACTCGACACAGGGAGGGGGCTACACCTTC
CDR3aa: CASSYSTQGGGYTF

abundance: .
j_gene: TRBJ2-5
d_gene: .
v_gene: TRBV5-4
CDR3nt: TGTGCCAGCAGCTCCGGAGGGGACGCAAAGACCCAGTACTTC
CDR3aa: CASSSGGDAKTQYF

abundance: once
j_gene: TRBJ2-1
d_gene: TRBD1
v_gene: TRBV27
CDR3nt: TGTGCCAGCAGTTTTTACAGGGGGTACAATGAGCAGTTCTTC
CDR3aa: CASSFYRGYNEQFF

abundance: .
j_gene: TRBJ2-7
d_gene: .
v_gene: TRBV2
CDR3nt: TGTGCCAGCGTTGGGGCAGGCATGTCCTACGAGCAGTACTTC
CDR3aa: CASVGAGMSYEQYF

abundance: .
j_gene: TRBJ1-2
d_gene: TRBD1
v_gene: TRBV28
CDR3nt: TGTGCCAGCAGTTCAGACTCGGGGACAGACTATGGCTACACCTTC
CDR3aa: CASSSDSGTDYGYTF

abundance: .
j_gene: TRBJ2-2
d_gene: .
v_gene: TRBV19
CDR3nt: TGTGCCAGTAGTACCCAACGGCCGGGGACACCCATTTCCACCGGGGAGCTGTTTTTT
CDR3aa: CASSTQRPGTPISTGELFF

abundance: once
j_gene: TRBJ1-2
d_gene: .
v_gene: TRBV20-1
CDR3nt: TGCAGTGCTAGTTCGGAGGCCGGGCTGAACTATGGCTACACCTTC
CDR3aa: CSASSEAGLNYGYTF

abundance: .
j_gene: TRBJ2-3
d_gene: TRBD2
v_gene: TRBV7-2
CDR3nt: TGTGCCAGCAGCATGGGACTAGCGGGAGGTCCAGATACGCAGTATTTT
CDR3aa: CASSMGLAGGPDTQYF

abundance: .
j_gene: TRBJ1-5
d_gene: TRBD1
v_gene: TRBV19
CDR3nt: TGTGCCAGTAGTCCGAGACAGGGAAATAGCAATCAGCCCCAGCATTTT
CDR3aa: CASSPRQGNSNQPQHF

abundance: .
j_gene: TRBJ2-7
d_gene: .
v_gene: TRBV28
CDR3nt: TGTGCCAGCAGTTTAAATCCGGGACTTGGTTCATCCTACGAGCAGTACTTC
CDR3aa: CASSLNPGLGSSYEQYF

abundance: .
j_gene: TRBJ1-5
d_gene: .
v_gene: TRBV2
CDR3nt: TGTGCCAGCAGTGGGACGGGAAATAGCAATCAGCCCCAGCATTTT
CDR3aa: CASSGTGNSNQPQHF

abundance: .
j_gene: TRBJ2-6
d_gene: TRBD1
v_gene: TRBV11-3
CDR3nt: TGTGCCAGCAGCCAAGGGACAGGGGGGGCCAACGTCCTGACTTTC
CDR3aa: CASSQGTGGANVLTF

abundance: .
j_gene: TRBJ2-7
d_gene: TRBD1
v_gene: TRBV19
CDR3nt: TGTGCCAGTAGTCCGGGGACAGGGGCCTCCTACGAGCAGTACTTC
CDR3aa: CASSPGTGASYEQYF

abundance: .
j_gene: TRBJ2-5
d_gene: .
v_gene: TRBV21-1
CDR3nt: TGTGCCAGCGGGCGGACGGGGGAGACCCAGTACTTC
CDR3aa: CASGRTGETQYF

abundance: .
j_gene: TRBJ2-3
d_gene: .
v_gene: TRBV28
CDR3nt: TGTGCCAGCAGTTCCCGGGTTTCATCGGCGGATACGCAGTATTTT
CDR3aa: CASSSRVSSADTQYF

abundance: .
j_gene: TRBJ2-3
d_gene: TRBD2
v_gene: TRBV5-4
CDR3nt: TGTGCCAGCAGCTTGGACGGCGGGAGAGAGTTAGATACGCAGTATTTT
CDR3aa: CASSLDGGRELDTQYF

abundance: .
j_gene: TRBJ2-7
d_gene: TRBD2
v_gene: TRBV7-2
CDR3nt: TGTGCCAGCAGCTCACAGCGGGAAGAATACGAGCAGTACTTC
CDR3aa: CASSSQREEYEQYF

abundance: few
j_gene: TRBJ2-3
d_gene: TRBD1
v_gene: TRBV6-5
CDR3nt: TGTGCCAGCAGTTTCGAGGGGGCGTCCACAGATACGCAGTATTTT
CDR3aa: CASSFEGASTDTQYF

abundance: .
j_gene: TRBJ1-2
d_gene: .
v_gene: TRBV28
CDR3nt: TGTGCCAGCAGTGTGTCGGATGGCTACACCTTC
CDR3aa: CASSVSDGYTF

abundance: few
j_gene: TRBJ1-1
d_gene: .
v_gene: TRBV10-3
CDR3nt: TGTGCCATCAGTTCAGGGGAGACTGAAGCTTTCTTT
CDR3aa: CAISSGETEAFF

abundance: .
j_gene: TRBJ2-7
d_gene: TRBD2
v_gene: TRBV27
CDR3nt: TGTGCCAGCAGTTATAGCGGGAGCTACGAGCAGTACTTC
CDR3aa: CASSYSGSYEQYF

abundance: .
j_gene: TRBJ2-1
d_gene: .
v_gene: TRBV11-2
CDR3nt: TGTGCCAGCAGCTCCATAGCGAGCAATGAGCAGTTCTTC
CDR3aa: CASSSIASNEQFF

abundance: .
j_gene: TRBJ2-1
d_gene: TRBD1
v_gene: TRBV9
CDR3nt: TGTGCCAGCAGCGTAGGAGGGACAGGGGGATTCAATGAGCAGTTCTTC
CDR3aa: CASSVGGTGGFNEQFF

abundance: .
j_gene: TRBJ2-1
d_gene: TRBD2
v_gene: TRBV5-1
CDR3nt: TGCGCCAGCAGCGCACCTCCAGCGGGAGTCGGCAATGAGCAGTTCTTC
CDR3aa: CASSAPPAGVGNEQFF

abundance: .
j_gene: TRBJ2-7
d_gene: .
v_gene: TRBV18
CDR3nt: TGTGCCAGCTCACCCGCGGCCAACGAGCAGTACTTC
CDR3aa: CASSPAANEQYF